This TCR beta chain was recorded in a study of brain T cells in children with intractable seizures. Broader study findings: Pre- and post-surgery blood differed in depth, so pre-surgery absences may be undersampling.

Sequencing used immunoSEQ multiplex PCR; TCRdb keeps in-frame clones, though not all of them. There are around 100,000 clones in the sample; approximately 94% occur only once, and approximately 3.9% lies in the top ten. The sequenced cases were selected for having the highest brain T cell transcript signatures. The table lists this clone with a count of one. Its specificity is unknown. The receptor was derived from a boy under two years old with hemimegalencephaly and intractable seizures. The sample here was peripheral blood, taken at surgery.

In DNA form, the CDR3 reads TGTGCCAGCAGCCCGAGGGACAGCTTGCAGACCCAGTACTTC. This gives the protein CASSPRDSLQTQYF. The rearrangement joins TRBV7-9 to TRBJ2-5, with 7 bases that match TRBD1. The CDR3 contains 14 residues. In germline, CDR1 is SEHNR, CDR2 FQNEAQ (reference sequence). V shed 5 bases and J 6 bases; nucleotides not matched to a gene: 9.